A selection of T cell receptor beta chains follows, all from one sample in a study of response to subunit inactivated influenza vaccine. From the RT-PCR reads, TCRdb called clonotypes with MiXCR, one entry per CDR3 protein. The sample has 590,000 or so distinct CDR3 sequences; less than 15% are singletons. The sequencing used PBMCs from blood, collected approximately 15 days before vaccination. These receptors all stem from a man aged 45-65 years who received an inactivated influenza vaccine. Each CDR3 is given with its conserved first and last residue. Each record gives: D gene, clone size, J gene, V gene, CDR3 DNA, CDR3 protein. The D gene is left open where the match is weak. A clone size is listed for some rows: how often the clone was seen (once, few, many), or a class if it is expanded.

. | . | TRBJ2-7 | TRBV28 | TGTGCCAGCAGTTTGTTTACAGAGAGGGAGCAGTACTTC | CASSLFTEREQYF
. | few | TRBJ2-4 | TRBV7-2 | TGTGCCAGCAGTCTAGATGGAGCCCTAGCCAAAAACATTCAGTACTTC | CASSLDGALAKNIQYF
TRBD2 | few | TRBJ2-1 | TRBV4-1 | TGCGCCAGCAGTCGCTCTAGCGGGAGCCATGAGCAGTTCTTC | CASSRSSGSHEQFF
TRBD1 | many | TRBJ2-1 | TRBV5-1 | TGCGCCAGCAGCCTATTACAGGGGCCCTCCTACAATGAGCAGTTCTTC | CASSLLQGPSYNEQFF
TRBD1 | . | TRBJ2-5 | TRBV7-2 | TGTGCCAGCTCCTATTGGGGGACAGGGGGCTTAGAGACCCAGTACTTC | CASSYWGTGGLETQYF
. | few | TRBJ2-3 | TRBV10-3 | TGTGCCATCAGGAGACTAGTTCCGGATACGCAGTATTTT | CAIRRLVPDTQYF
. | . | TRBJ1-4 | TRBV6-1 | TGTGCCAGCAGCCGTTCGACAGGCGGGGAAAAAAAACTGTTTTTT | CASSRSTGGEKKLFF
. | . | TRBJ2-1 | TRBV10-3 | TGTGCCATCGTTCCAGGGTCCTCCTACAATGAGCAGTTCTTC | CAIVPGSSYNEQFF
TRBD1 | few | TRBJ2-7 | TRBV20-1 | TGCAGTGCTAGAGGGGGGACAGGGAGTGAACGCTCCTACGAGCAGTACTTC | CSARGGTGSERSYEQYF
TRBD2 | . | TRBJ2-3 | TRBV29-1 | TGCAGCGGGGGACTAGCGGGAGATACGCAGTATTTT | CSGGLAGDTQYF
. | few | TRBJ1-1 | TRBV29-1 | TGCAGCGTTTGGACCAGGGGCACTGAAGCTTTCTTT | CSVWTRGTEAFF
TRBD2 | many | TRBJ2-7 | TRBV10-3 | TGTGCCATCAGTGAGTCCCTAGCGGGTTCCTACGAGCAGTACTTC | CAISESLAGSYEQYF
. | few | TRBJ2-1 | TRBV5-8 | TGTGCCAGCAGCTTGGAAGGAGCGCAGTTCTTC | CASSLEGAQFF
. | few | TRBJ1-1 | TRBV6-5 | TGTGCCAGCAGTTTCAGGGCCTCTGAAGCTTTCTTT | CASSFRASEAFF
. | many | TRBJ2-3 | TRBV20-1 | TGCAGTGCTATCCCCGTAGTCGGAGATACGCAGTATTTT | CSAIPVVGDTQYF
. | . | TRBJ2-7 | TRBV18 | TGTGCCAGCTCACCACGACAGGAGATCTACGAGCAGTACTTC | CASSPRQEIYEQYF
TRBD1 | . | TRBJ2-7 | TRBV7-2 | TGTGCCAGCAGCTTTGACAGGGGGTACTACGAGCAGTACTTC | CASSFDRGYYEQYF
TRBD1 | . | TRBJ2-7 | TRBV5-5 | TGTGCCAGCAGCTTGACAGGGGGATCGACCTACGAGCAGTACTTC | CASSLTGGSTYEQYF
TRBD2 | once | TRBJ2-3 | TRBV15 | TGTGCCACCAGCCGAAGACTAGCGGGGGGGGCCACAGATACGCAGTATTTT | CATSRRLAGGATDTQYF
. | . | TRBJ2-1 | TRBV29-1 | TGCAGCGTTGAAGACGCTGGTAATGAGCAGTTCTTC | CSVEDAGNEQFF
. | few | TRBJ2-3 | TRBV7-3 | TGTGCCAGCAGCCGAAAACCCCCCAGGGATACGCAGTATTTT | CASSRKPPRDTQYF
. | few | TRBJ2-7 | TRBV29-1 | TGCAGCGTTACATCCATCGGAGGCGAGCAGTACTTC | CSVTSIGGEQYF
TRBD1 | many | TRBJ2-7 | TRBV5-5 | TGTGCCAGCAGCAATCGGGACAGGGGAACCTACGAGCAGTACTTC | CASSNRDRGTYEQYF
. | many | TRBJ2-1 | TRBV15 | TGTGCCACGGAGGGCAACAATGAGCAGTTCTTC | CATEGNNEQFF
TRBD2 | few | TRBJ2-7 | TRBV9 | TGTGCCAGCAGCCCTTCTAGCGGGTACTCCTACGAGCAGTACTTC | CASSPSSGYSYEQYF
TRBD2 | . | TRBJ2-7 | TRBV20-1 | TGCAGTGCTACGTCTAGCGGGATCGGAGACGGGCAGTACTTC | CSATSSGIGDGQYF
. | . | TRBJ2-1 | TRBV7-3 | TGTGCCAGCAGCCTCCAGCCCCGCTACAATGAGCAGTTCTTC | CASSLQPRYNEQFF
. | . | TRBJ1-1 | TRBV9 | TGTGCCAGCAGCGTAGACTCGGGCAGCGCTGAAGCTTTCTTT | CASSVDSGSAEAFF
. | few | TRBJ2-5 | TRBV6-1 | TGTGCCAGCACCTACCAAAAGGACACGTACCAAGAGACCCAGTACTTC | CASTYQKDTYQETQYF
. | . | TRBJ2-2 | TRBV7-8 | TGTGCCAGCAGCTTATCGGCTCAAAACACCGGGGAGCTGTTTTTT | CASSLSAQNTGELFF
. | . | TRBJ1-5 | TRBV7-2 | TGTGCCAGCAGCCGGCTCCCAGGGGTTAATCAGCCCCAGCATTTT | CASSRLPGVNQPQHF
TRBD1 | . | TRBJ1-2 | TRBV5-1 | TGCGCCAGCAGCGTGACAGGGAGGGATGGCTACACCTTC | CASSVTGRDGYTF
. | few | TRBJ1-3 | TRBV2 | TGTGCCAGCAGTGAATGGGGGGCCTCTGGAAACACCATATATTTT | CASSEWGASGNTIYF
TRBD2 | . | TRBJ2-5 | TRBV12-3/TRBV12-4 | TGTGCCAGCAAGAACCCGGGGGGGGAGACCCAGTACTTC | CASKNPGGETQYF
. | . | TRBJ2-7 | TRBV6-2/TRBV6-3 | TGTGCCAGTGGGGTCTACGAGCAGTACTTC | CASGVYEQYF
TRBD2 | . | TRBJ2-5 | TRBV12-3/TRBV12-4 | TGTGCCAGCAGTTCTGACGGGTTGGGGGGGGAGACCCAGTACTTC | CASSSDGLGGETQYF
. | few | TRBJ1-5 | TRBV20-1 | TGCAGTGCTAGGACGGACACCCGCAACGCGCCCCAGCATTTT | CSARTDTRNAPQHF
. | few | TRBJ1-1 | TRBV7-2 | TGTGCCAGCAGCTTAGAGAGTTCAGTGGCCGCTGAAGCTTTCTTT | CASSLESSVAAEAFF
. | . | TRBJ2-1 | TRBV5-6 | TGTGCCAGCACCAATATAGGGGAACCCCACTACAATGAGCAGTTCTTC | CASTNIGEPHYNEQFF
TRBD1 | few | TRBJ2-3 | TRBV24-1 | TGTGCCACCAGTGATACGGGACAGGATGTAACAGATACGCAGTATTTT | CATSDTGQDVTDTQYF
. | few | TRBJ2-1 | TRBV3-1 | TGTGCCAGCAGCCACGGGCCATATAGGTTCTTC | CASSHGPYRFF
. | . | TRBJ2-7 | TRBV7-2 | TGTGCCAGCAGACGACGGGCTAAGGTATCCTACGAGCAGTACTTC | CASRRRAKVSYEQYF
TRBD1 | . | TRBJ2-7 | TRBV29-1 | TGCAGCGTTGTCCGGGACAGGGCTTCCGAGCAGTACTTC | CSVVRDRASEQYF